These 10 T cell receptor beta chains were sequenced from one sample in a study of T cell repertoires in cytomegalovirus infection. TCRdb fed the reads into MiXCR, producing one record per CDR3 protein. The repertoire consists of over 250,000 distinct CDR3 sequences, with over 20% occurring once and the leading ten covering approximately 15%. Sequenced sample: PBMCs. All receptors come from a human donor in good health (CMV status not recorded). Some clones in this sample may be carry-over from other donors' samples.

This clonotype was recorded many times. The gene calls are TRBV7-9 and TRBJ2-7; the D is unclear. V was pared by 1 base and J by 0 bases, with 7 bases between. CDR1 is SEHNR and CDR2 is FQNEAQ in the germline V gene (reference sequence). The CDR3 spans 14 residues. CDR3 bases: TGTGCCAGCAGCTTAGATGATTTCTCCTACGAGCAGTACTTC. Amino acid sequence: CASSLDDFSYEQYF.

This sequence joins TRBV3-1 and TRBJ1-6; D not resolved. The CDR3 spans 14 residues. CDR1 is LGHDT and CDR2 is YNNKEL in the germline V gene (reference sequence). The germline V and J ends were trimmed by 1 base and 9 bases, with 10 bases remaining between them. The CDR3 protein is CASSQGWESSPLHF. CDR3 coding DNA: TGTGCCAGCAGCCAAGGTTGGGAAAGTTCACCCCTCCACTTT.

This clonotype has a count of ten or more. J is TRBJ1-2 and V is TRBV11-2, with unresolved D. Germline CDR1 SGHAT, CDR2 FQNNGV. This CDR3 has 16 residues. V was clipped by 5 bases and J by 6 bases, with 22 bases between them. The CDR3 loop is CASSLREVGRADGYTF. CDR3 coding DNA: TGTGCCAGCAGCCTCCGCGAGGTGGGGAGGGCGGATGGCTACACCTTC.

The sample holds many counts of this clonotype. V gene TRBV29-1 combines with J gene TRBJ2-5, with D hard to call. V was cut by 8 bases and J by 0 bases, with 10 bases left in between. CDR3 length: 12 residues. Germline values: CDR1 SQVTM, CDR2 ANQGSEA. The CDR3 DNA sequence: TGCAGCTTTTCTAACAACCAAGAGACCCAGTACTTC. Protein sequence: CSFSNNQETQYF.

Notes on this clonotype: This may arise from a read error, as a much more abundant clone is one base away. The CDR3: CVSNRAESTDTQYF. CDR3 bases: TGTGTCAGCAATAGGGCGGAGAGCACAGATACGCAGTATTTT. The rearrangement links TRBV7-3 to TRBJ2-3, with unresolved D. Germline values: CDR1 SGHTA, CDR2 FQGTGA. The CDR3 is 14 amino acids. The full variable domain, rest sourced from reference TRBV7-3 and TRBJ2-3, is GAGVSQTPSNKVTEKGKYVELRCDPISGHTALYWYRQSLGQGPEFLIYFQGTGAADDSGLPNDRFFAVRPEGSVSTLKIQRTERGDSAVYLCVSNRAESTDTQYFGPGTRLTVL.

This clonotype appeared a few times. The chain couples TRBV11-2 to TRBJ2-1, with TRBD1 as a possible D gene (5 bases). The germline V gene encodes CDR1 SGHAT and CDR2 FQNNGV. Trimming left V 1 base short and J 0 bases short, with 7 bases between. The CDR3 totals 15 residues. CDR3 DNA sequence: TGTGCCAGCAGCTTAGTAGGGGCCTCCTACAATGAGCAGTTCTTC. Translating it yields CASSLVGASYNEQFF. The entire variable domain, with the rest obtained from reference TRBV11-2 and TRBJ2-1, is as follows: EAGVAQSPRYKIIEKRQSVAFWCNPISGHATLYWYQQILGQGPKLLIQFQNNGVVDDSQLPKDRFSAERLKGVDSTLKIQPAKLEDSAVYLCASSLVGASYNEQFFGPGTRLTVL.

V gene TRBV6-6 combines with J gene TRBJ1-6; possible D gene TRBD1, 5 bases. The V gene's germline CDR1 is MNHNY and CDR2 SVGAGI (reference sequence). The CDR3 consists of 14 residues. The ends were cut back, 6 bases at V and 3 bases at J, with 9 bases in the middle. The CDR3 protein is CASRWGSYNSPLHF. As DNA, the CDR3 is TGTGCCAGCAGGTGGGGCAGCTATAATTCACCCCTCCACTTT.

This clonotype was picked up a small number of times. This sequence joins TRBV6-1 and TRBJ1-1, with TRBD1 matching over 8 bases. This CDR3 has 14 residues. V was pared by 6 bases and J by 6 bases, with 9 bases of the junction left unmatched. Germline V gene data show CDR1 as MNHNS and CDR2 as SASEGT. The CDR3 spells CASRLRQGAAEAFF. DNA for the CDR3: TGTGCCAGCAGGCTAAGGCAGGGGGCGGCTGAAGCTTTCTTT.

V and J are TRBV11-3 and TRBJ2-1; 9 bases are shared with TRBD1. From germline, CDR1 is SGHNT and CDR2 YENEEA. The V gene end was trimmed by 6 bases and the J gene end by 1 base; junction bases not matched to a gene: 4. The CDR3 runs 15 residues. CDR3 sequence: CASSQGQGSYNEQFF. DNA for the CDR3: TGTGCCAGCAGTCAGGGACAGGGATCCTACAATGAGCAGTTCTTC.

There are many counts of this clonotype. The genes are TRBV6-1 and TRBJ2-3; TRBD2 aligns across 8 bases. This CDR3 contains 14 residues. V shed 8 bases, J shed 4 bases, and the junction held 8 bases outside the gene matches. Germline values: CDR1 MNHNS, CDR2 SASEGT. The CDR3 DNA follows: TGTGCCAGCGGCCAGCGGGGGAGTGCAGATACGCAGTATTTT. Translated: CASGQRGSADTQYF.